The clone carrying this TCR beta chain was seen only a few times. The antigen is not known. A read error may explain this, as a much larger clone is one base away. V was pared by 5 bases and J by 4 bases, with 11 bases between. This CDR3 has 14 amino acids. The germline gives CDR1 MNHEY, CDR2 SVGAGI. The data were obtained in a study of breast tumors, draining lymph nodes, adjacent tissues. In TCRdb, the multiplex PCR reads were re-called with MiXCR into one record per CDR3 protein. Counted here are fewer than 140,000 distinct CDR3 sequences, about 29% occurring once; the ten biggest clones make up under 6%. General study points: Tumor and nontumor repertoires were significantly more similar in luminal-like than in basal-like breast cancer. Data fit most tumor T cells coming from lymph node, expanding in tumor.

Axillary draining lymph nodes of breast cancer patients supplied the node samples. The specimen was axillary lymph node tissue. This receptor was taken from a female donor with breast cancer. Some clones in this sample may be carry-over from other donors' samples. The V gene is TRBV6-5, the J gene TRBJ2-2; D gene ambiguous. CDR3: CASSHKVSTGELFF. CDR3 sequence (DNA): TGTGCCAGCAGTCACAAGGTCAGCACCGGGGAGCTGTTTTTT.